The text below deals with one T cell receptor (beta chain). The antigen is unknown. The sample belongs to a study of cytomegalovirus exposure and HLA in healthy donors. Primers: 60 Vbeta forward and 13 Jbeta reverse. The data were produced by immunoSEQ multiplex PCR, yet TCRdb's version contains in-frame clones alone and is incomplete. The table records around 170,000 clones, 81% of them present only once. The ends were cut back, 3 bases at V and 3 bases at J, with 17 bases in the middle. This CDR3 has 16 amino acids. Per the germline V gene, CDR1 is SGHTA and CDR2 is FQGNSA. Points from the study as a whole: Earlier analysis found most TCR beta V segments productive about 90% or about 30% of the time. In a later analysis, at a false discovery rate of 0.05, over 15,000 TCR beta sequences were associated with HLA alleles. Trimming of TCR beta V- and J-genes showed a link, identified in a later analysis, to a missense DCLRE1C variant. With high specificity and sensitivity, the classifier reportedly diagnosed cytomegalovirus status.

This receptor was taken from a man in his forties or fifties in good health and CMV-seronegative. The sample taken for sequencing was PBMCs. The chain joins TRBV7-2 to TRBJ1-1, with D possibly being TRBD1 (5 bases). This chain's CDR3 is CASSLGWGGEYTEAFF. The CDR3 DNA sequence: TGTGCCAGCAGCTTGGGATGGGGGGGAGAGTACACTGAAGCTTTCTTT.